Below are 14 T cell receptor beta chains sequenced from a single sample in a study of radiation and T cells in renal cell carcinoma. TCRdb's table, derived via immunoSEQ multiplex PCR, lists solely in-frame clones and lacks some. The sample has 150,000 to 200,000 clones, roughly nine tenths seen once. Time point: blood 4 weeks post-SBRT, at nephrectomy. Treatment here: 15 Gy SBRT to primary tumor, nephrectomy 4 weeks later. Sequenced here: blood, sampled from a patient whose treatment included radiotherapy and nephrectomy. These receptors originate from a woman between 45 and 65 years old with renal cell carcinoma.

DNA for the CDR3: TGTGCCAGCAGATCTTGGGACAGGGACTACGAGCAGTACTTC. This gives the protein CASRSWDRDYEQYF. J is TRBJ2-7 and V is TRBV27; 9 nucleotides agree with TRBD1. The CDR3 has 14 amino acids. CDR1 is MNHEY and CDR2 is SMNVEV in the germline V gene (reference sequence). Losses at the gene ends were 6 bases for V and 3 bases for J; bases not matched to a gene: 6.

The gene calls are TRBV18 and TRBJ1-6; D not resolved. Trimming left V 2 bases short and J 8 bases short, with 4 bases between. Germline loops: CDR1 KGHSH, CDR2 LQKENI. The CDR3 totals 12 residues. CDR3 in amino acids: CASSPGDSPLHF. CDR3 nucleotides: TGTGCCAGCTCACCAGGGGATTCACCCCTCCACTTT.

The chain carries TRBV6-1 and TRBJ1-5; D is unresolved. Per germline, CDR1 MNHNS and CDR2 SASEGT. V was cut by 0 bases and J by 1 base, with 7 bases left in between. The CDR3 consists of 15 residues. In nucleotides, the CDR3 is TGTGCCAGCAGTGAAGCGACACACAGCAATCAGCCCCAGCATTTT. Amino acid sequence: CASSEATHSNQPQHF.

J is TRBJ2-7 and V is TRBV5-5, with 8 bases identical to TRBD2. CDR3 length: 16 residues. Trimming at V came to 3 bases and at J to 4 bases, leaving 12 bases not matched to a gene. The V gene's germline CDR1 is SGHKS and CDR2 YYEKEE (reference sequence). The DNA of the CDR3 is TGTGCCAGCAGCTGGCCCTCGGGGGGGCCGGGATACGAGCAGTACTTC. Translated: CASSWPSGGPGYEQYF. The variable domain in full, completed from reference TRBV5-5 and TRBJ2-7, reads DAGVTQSPTHLIKTRGQQVTLRCSPISGHKSVSWYQQVLGQGPQFIFQYYEKEERGRGNFPDRFSARQFPNYSSELNVNALLLGDSALYLCASSWPSGGPGYEQYFGPGTRLTVT.

This chain uses TRBV5-8 with TRBJ2-1; possible D gene TRBD1, 6 bases. Germline V CDR1 and CDR2: SGHTS, YDEGEE. The CDR3 has 13 residues. Trimming shortened V by 6 bases and J by 4 bases, and 11 bases separated the two germline ends. The CDR3 sequence is CASNLGGYNEQFF. The CDR3 bases are TGTGCCAGCAACCTAGGGGGATACAATGAGCAGTTCTTC.

Here the CDR3 reads CASSFGTRGTYEQYF. The CDR3 region has the DNA TGTGCCAGCAGCTTCGGGACTAGGGGAACCTACGAGCAGTACTTC. This chain connects TRBV7-9 to TRBJ2-7; TRBD2 aligns across 8 bases. The CDR3 loop spans 15 amino acids. CDR1 and CDR2 (germline): SEHNR, FQNEAQ (reference sequence). V trimming: 3 bases; J trimming: 2 bases; junction bases outside the gene matches: 6.

The chain is built from TRBV29-1 and TRBJ1-2; no clear D. Looked up from germline, CDR1 is SQVTM and CDR2 is ANQGSEA. V was trimmed by 4 bases and J by 8 bases, leaving 14 bases between them. This CDR3 is 12 amino acids long. The CDR3 region is CSVGAPTVGYTF. DNA of the CDR3: TGCAGCGTTGGAGCCCCAACGGTGGGCTACACCTTC.

The gene calls are TRBV5-6 and TRBJ1-2, with 7 bases matching TRBD1. The germline CDR1 and CDR2 sequences are SGHDT and YYEEEE. The CDR3 loop spans 14 amino acids. Trimming took 4 bases from V and 7 from J; bases not matched to a gene: 10. The CDR3 bases are TGTGCCAGCAGCCCGTACACAGGGGCCGGTGGCTACACCTTC. Encoded protein: CASSPYTGAGGYTF.

This clone has only one observation. The chain combines TRBV7-2 with TRBJ2-4; D is perhaps TRBD1 or TRBD2 (5 bases each). The V gene's germline CDR1 is SGHTA and CDR2 FQGNSA. The CDR3 extends over 15 amino acids. Trimming took off 6 bases at V and 6 bases at J, with 18 bases between the two ends. CDR3 DNA sequence: TGTGCCAGCAGTAGCGACTGGGGCACCGGAAACATTCAGTACTTC. As protein: CASSSDWGTGNIQYF.

V usage is TRBV7-2 and J usage is TRBJ2-7, with D maybe TRBD1 (5 bases). V was trimmed by 5 bases and J by 3 bases, leaving 11 bases between them. Germline V gene data show CDR1 as SGHTA and CDR2 as FQGNSA. The CDR3 is made up of 13 amino acids. CDR3 in amino acids: CASSPRQIYEQYF. The CDR3 bases are TGTGCCAGCAGCCCCCGACAGATCTACGAGCAGTACTTC.

The V gene is TRBV29-1, the J gene TRBJ2-3; TRBD1 or TRBD2 may be the D gene (5 bases each). Germline V lookup: CDR1 SQVTM, CDR2 ANQGSEA. The CDR3 has 13 amino acids. V lost 8 bases, J lost 8 bases, and 20 bases lay in between. The CDR3 is CSPLGPPHGTQYF. DNA for the CDR3: TGCAGCCCTCTGGGACCCCCCCATGGTACGCAGTATTTT.

This clone occurred once. The rearrangement joins TRBV25-1 to TRBJ2-1; D remains ambiguous. The CDR3 length is 11 residues. The germline V and J ends were trimmed by 6 bases and 2 bases, with 2 bases remaining between them. CDR1 MGHDK and CDR2 SYGVNS come from the germline V gene. The CDR3 reads CASRAYNEQFF. The CDR3 DNA reads as TGTGCCAGCAGGGCCTACAATGAGCAGTTCTTC.

The V call is TRBV7-6, the J call TRBJ2-2; 10 bases line up with TRBD1. CDR3 size: 18 residues. V trimming: 4 bases; J trimming: 3 bases; junction bases outside the gene matches: 11. Germline CDR1 is SGHVS and CDR2 is FNYEAQ. DNA for the CDR3: TGTGCCAGCAGCTCTGATTCGACAGGGGGCTTCGACACCGGGGAGCTGTTTTTT. The encoded protein is CASSSDSTGGFDTGELFF.

The V and J genes are TRBV29-1 and TRBJ2-5; 9 positions match TRBD2. J lost 9 bases, V lost 6 bases, and 14 bases had no gene match. Germline assignment: CDR1 SQVTM and CDR2 ANQGSEA. The length of the CDR3 is 14 residues. The CDR3 coding sequence is TGCAGCGTCTCAGAGGCGGCGGGGGGGCTCTCCCAGTACTTC. Translating it yields CSVSEAAGGLSQYF.